This TCR beta chain was found in a study of blood T cell repertoires in COVID-19. Overall study: Material from acute and convalescent COVID-19 was sourced from the United States, Italy and Spain. The cDNA or gDNA used as material had been derived from T cells, B-cell-depleted T cells, or PBMCs.

Methods used by the authors: Researchers report that nucleated cell counts were estimated from reference gene primer amplification. Produced via immunoSEQ multiplex PCR; TCRdb's table is partial and in-frame only. D and trimming come from the DNA, and the V and J calls and clone size come from that table. The sample includes approximately 63,000 clones, 91% of them seen just once. The J segment lost 7 bases and the V segment lost 8 bases, leaving 9 bases of the junction unmatched. Germline V lookup: CDR1 SNHLY, CDR2 FYNNEI. The CDR3 contains 15 residues. The sequence derives from a human donor in a cohort sampled during active COVID-19. The rearrangement joins TRBV2 to TRBJ2-7; 15 nucleotides align to TRBD2. Sequencing input: peripheral blood. CDR3 protein: CASCFSGTSGGEQYF. The CDR3 coding sequence is TGTGCCAGCTGTTTCTCCGGGACTAGCGGGGGGGAGCAGTACTTC. Full variable domain (missing parts from reference TRBV2 and TRBJ2-7): EPEVTQTPSHQVTQMGQEVILRCVPISNHLYFYWYRQILGQKVEFLVSFYNNEISEKSEIFDDQFSVERPDGSNFTLKIRSTKLEDSAMYFCASCFSGTSGGEQYFGPGTRLTVT.